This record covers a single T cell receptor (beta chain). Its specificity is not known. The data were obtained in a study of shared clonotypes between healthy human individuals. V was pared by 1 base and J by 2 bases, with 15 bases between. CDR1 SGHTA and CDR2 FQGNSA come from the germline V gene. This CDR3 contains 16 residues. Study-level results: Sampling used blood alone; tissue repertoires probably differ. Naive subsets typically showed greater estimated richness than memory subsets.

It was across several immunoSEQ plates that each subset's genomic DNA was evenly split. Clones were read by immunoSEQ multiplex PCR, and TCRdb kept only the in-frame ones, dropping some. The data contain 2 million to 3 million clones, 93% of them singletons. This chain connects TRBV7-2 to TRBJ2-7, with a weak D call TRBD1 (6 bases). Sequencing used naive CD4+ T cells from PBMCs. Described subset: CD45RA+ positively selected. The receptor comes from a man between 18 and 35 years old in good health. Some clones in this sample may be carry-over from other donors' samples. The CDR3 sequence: CASSLGRPGTTYEQYF. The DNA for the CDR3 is TGTGCCAGCAGCTTAGGTCGTCCCGGGACAACCTACGAGCAGTACTTC.